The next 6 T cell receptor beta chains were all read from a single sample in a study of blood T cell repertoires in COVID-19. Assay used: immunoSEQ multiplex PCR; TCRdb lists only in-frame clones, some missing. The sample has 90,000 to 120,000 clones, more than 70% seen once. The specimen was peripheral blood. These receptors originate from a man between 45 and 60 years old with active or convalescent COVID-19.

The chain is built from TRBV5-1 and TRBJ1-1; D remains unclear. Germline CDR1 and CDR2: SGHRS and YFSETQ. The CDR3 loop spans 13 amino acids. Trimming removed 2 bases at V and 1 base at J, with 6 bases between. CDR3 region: CASSFTANTEAFF. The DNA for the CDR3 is TGCGCCAGCAGCTTCACAGCGAACACTGAAGCTTTCTTT.

CDR3 sequence (DNA): TGCGCCAGCAGCCTACGACTAGCGGGAGAATTAGGAGATACGCAGTATTTT. Residues: CASSLRLAGELGDTQYF. The V and J genes are TRBV4-1 and TRBJ2-3; 12 nucleotides line up with TRBD2. The CDR3 runs 17 residues. Germline CDR1 MGHRA, CDR2 YSYEKL. J was trimmed by 5 bases and V by 4 bases; bases with no gene match: 10.

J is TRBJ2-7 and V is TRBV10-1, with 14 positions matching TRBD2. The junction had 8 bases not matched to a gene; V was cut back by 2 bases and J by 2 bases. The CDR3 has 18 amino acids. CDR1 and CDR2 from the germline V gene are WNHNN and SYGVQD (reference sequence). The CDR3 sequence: CASSEGGLAGVFPYEQYF. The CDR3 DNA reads TGCGCCAGCAGTGAGGGGGGACTAGCGGGAGTTTTTCCCTACGAGCAGTACTTC.

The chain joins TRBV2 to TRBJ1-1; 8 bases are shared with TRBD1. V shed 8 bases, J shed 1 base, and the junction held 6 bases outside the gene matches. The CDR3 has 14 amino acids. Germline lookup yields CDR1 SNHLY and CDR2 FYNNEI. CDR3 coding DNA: TGTGCCAGCGGACAGGGCCTGTCGAACACTGAAGCTTTCTTT. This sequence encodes CASGQGLSNTEAFF. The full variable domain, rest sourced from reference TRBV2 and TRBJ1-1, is EPEVTQTPSHQVTQMGQEVILRCVPISNHLYFYWYRQILGQKVEFLVSFYNNEISEKSEIFDDQFSVERPDGSNFTLKIRSTKLEDSAMYFCASGQGLSNTEAFFGQGTRLTVV.

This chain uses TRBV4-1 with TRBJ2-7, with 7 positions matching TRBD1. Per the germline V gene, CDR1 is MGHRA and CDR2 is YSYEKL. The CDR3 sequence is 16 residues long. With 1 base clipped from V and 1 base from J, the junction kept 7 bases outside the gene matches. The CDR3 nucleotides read TGCGCCAGCAGCCAAGTGCCGGGACAGAAATCCTACGAGCAGTACTTC. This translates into CASSQVPGQKSYEQYF.

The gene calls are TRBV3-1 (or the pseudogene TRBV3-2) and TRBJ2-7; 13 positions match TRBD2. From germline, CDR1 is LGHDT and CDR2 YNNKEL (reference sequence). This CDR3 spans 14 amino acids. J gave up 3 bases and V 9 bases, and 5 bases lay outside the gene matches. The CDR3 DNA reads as TGTGCCAGTCGGACTAGCGGGAGTTTCTACGAGCAGTACTTC. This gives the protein CASRTSGSFYEQYF.